Each of the 21 T cell receptor beta chains below was sequenced from the same sample in a study of T cell clones after liver transplantation. Libraries were prepared by immunoSEQ multiplex PCR; TCRdb keeps only in-frame clonotypes and omits some of them. The sample shows approximately 6,100 clones, 81% of them seen only once. Material: CD8+ T cells from blood, obtained before liver transplant. These receptors were collected from a human donor who received a liver transplant.

This rearrangement joins TRBV9 to TRBJ1-4, with D possibly being TRBD1 (5 bases). Deletions cut 1 base from V and 2 bases from J, with 6 bases between. The CDR3 has 14 residues. Germline V lookup: CDR1 SGDLS, CDR2 YYNGEE. The CDR3: CASSVRGTNEKLFF. CDR3 nucleotide sequence: TGTGCCAGCAGCGTACGGGGGACTAATGAAAAACTGTTTTTT. Complete variable domain (other parts from reference TRBV9 and TRBJ1-4): DSGVTQTPKHLITATGQRVTLRCSPRSGDLSVYWYQQSLDQGLQFLIQYYNGEERAKGNILERFSAQQFPDLHSELNLSSLELGDSALYFCASSVRGTNEKLFFGSGTQLSVL.

The CDR3 DNA follows: TGCGCCAGCAGCCAAGAGGCGGGTCCCGACACCGGGGAGCTGTTTTTT. Amino acid sequence: CASSQEAGPDTGELFF. The chain joins TRBV4-1 to TRBJ2-2; the D gene is possibly TRBD2 (5 bases). Trimming took off 0 bases at V and 3 bases at J, with 11 bases between the two ends. The germline V gene has CDR1 MGHRA and CDR2 YSYEKL. The CDR3 totals 16 residues.

This chain connects TRBV6-5 to TRBJ1-2; tentatively, D is TRBD1 (6 bases). Germline CDR1 MNHEY, CDR2 SVGAGI. This CDR3 comprises 14 residues. Trimming took off 3 bases at V and 6 bases at J, with 14 bases between the two ends. CDR3 region: CASSYGQLGHGYTF. The CDR3 DNA reads as TGTGCCAGCAGTTATGGACAGTTAGGCCATGGCTACACCTTC.

This clone was observed a handful of times. Other nucleotide sequences in the sample specify the same CDR3. The chain uses TRBV7-7 and TRBJ2-1, with D uncertain. In germline, CDR1 is SSHAT, CDR2 FNYEAQ (reference sequence). V dropped 6 bases and J dropped 0 bases, with 6 bases sitting between them. The CDR3 extends over 13 amino acids. The CDR3 is CASSRSSYNEQFF. Here the CDR3 DNA reads TGTGCCAGCAGTCGGAGCTCCTACAATGAGCAGTTCTTC.

The rearrangement links TRBV19 to TRBJ2-7; 10 bases fit TRBD1. The CDR3 is 14 residues long. V lost 3 bases, J lost 2 bases, and 1 base stayed unmatched. The V gene's germline CDR1 is LNHDA and CDR2 SQIVND (reference sequence). DNA of the CDR3: TGTGCCAGTAGTATCGGGACAGGGGCCTACGAGCAGTACTTC. Its protein product is CASSIGTGAYEQYF.

This clone was picked up a small number of times. The chain uses TRBV19 and TRBJ1-1, with unresolved D. Germline V gives CDR1 LNHDA, CDR2 SQIVND (reference sequence). The CDR3 totals 13 residues. V lost 7 bases, J lost 1 base, and 10 bases lay in between. The CDR3 spells CASTKTENTEAFF. The CDR3 DNA sequence: TGTGCCAGTACCAAGACCGAGAACACTGAAGCTTTCTTT.

The genes are TRBV7-9 and TRBJ1-1, with TRBD1 matching 7 bases. Per the germline V gene, CDR1 is SEHNR and CDR2 is FQNEAQ (reference sequence). The CDR3 has 13 amino acids. V lost 5 bases, J lost 4 bases, and 4 bases stayed unmatched. CDR3 protein: CASSRTGVTEAFF. CDR3 sequence (DNA): TGTGCCAGCAGCAGAACAGGGGTCACTGAAGCTTTCTTT.

This clone turned up a few times. One end of the junction fails to match germline, which may point to a read error. The chain's CDR3 is CASSKGHDVVDTQYF. DNA for the CDR3: TGTGCCAGCAGCAAGGGACATGACGTCGTAGATACGCAGTATTTT. V and J are TRBV5-1 and TRBJ2-3; D may be TRBD1 (6 bases). The germline CDR1 and CDR2 sequences are SGHRS and YFSETQ. The CDR3 is 15 amino acids. Using reference TRBV5-1 and TRBJ2-3 for the parts outside the CDR3, the full variable domain is KAGVTQTPRYLIKTRGQQVTLSCSPISGHRSVSWYQQTPGQGLQFLFEYFSETQRNKGNFPGRFSGRQFSNSRSEMNVSTLELGDSALYLCASSKGHDVVDTQYFGPGTRLTVL.

In the case of this clone: The germline gene is not matched at one end of the junction; a read error may be the cause. This chain links TRBV30 with TRBJ2-1, with 9 positions matching TRBD2. This CDR3 spans 12 amino acids. CDR1 and CDR2 from the germline V gene are GTSNPN and SVGIG (reference sequence). CDR3 DNA sequence: TGTGCCTGGTCGCAACCCCCGGGACTAGCCATCTTC. It codes for CAWSQPPGLAIF.

The chain has TRBV6-5 and TRBJ2-7; the match to TRBD2 covers 7 bases. The CDR3 spans 14 residues. Germline V lookup: CDR1 MNHEY, CDR2 SVGAGI. Trimming cost V 9 bases and J 3 bases; bases outside gene matches: 11. The CDR3, as DNA: TGTGCCAGTCTCTCTCCGGGGGGTCTCTACGAGCAGTACTTC. This gives the protein CASLSPGGLYEQYF.

This rearrangement joins TRBV10-2 to TRBJ2-7, with 10 bases fitting TRBD1. This CDR3 contains 14 residues. Germline trimming cut 6 bases from V and 4 bases from J; bases unmatched to any gene: 6. Germline V gene lookup returns CDR1 WSHSY and CDR2 SAAADI. CDR3 loop: CASSDRGRGYEQYF. CDR3 nucleotide sequence: TGCGCCAGCAGCGACAGGGGGCGCGGATACGAGCAGTACTTC.

This chain links TRBV19 with TRBJ2-1, with TRBD1 matching 8 bases. V was clipped by 6 bases and J by 7 bases; unmatched bases: 17. Germline V CDR1 and CDR2: LNHDA, SQIVND (reference sequence). The CDR3 loop spans 17 amino acids. The CDR3: CASSQTSTRQGPNEQFF. DNA of the CDR3: TGTGCCAGTAGCCAAACCTCGACAAGACAGGGGCCAAATGAGCAGTTCTTC.

V and J are TRBV7-6 and TRBJ2-3, with TRBD2 identical over 9 bases. Losses at the gene ends were 5 bases for V and 5 bases for J; bases not matched to a gene: 17. CDR1 and CDR2 from the germline V gene are SGHVS and FNYEAQ. The CDR3 totals 18 residues. CDR3 in amino acids: CASSPHPVAGVVGDTQYF. In DNA, the CDR3 is TGTGCCAGCAGCCCCCACCCGGTAGCGGGAGTGGTCGGAGATACGCAGTATTTT.

The chain couples TRBV7-2 to TRBJ2-7, with 7 nucleotides matching TRBD1. There are 14 residues in the CDR3. CDR1 is SGHTA and CDR2 is FQGNSA in the germline V gene. The ends lost 1 base at V and 2 bases at J; junction bases unmatched: 2. The CDR3 DNA follows: TGTGCCAGCAGCTTAGGCCAGGGGGCCTACGAGCAGTACTTC. This gives the protein CASSLGQGAYEQYF.

This chain uses TRBV7-6 with TRBJ2-1; 12 nucleotides align to TRBD2. V shed 1 base and J 3 bases; nucleotides not matched to a gene: 4. CDR1 is SGHVS and CDR2 is FNYEAQ in the germline V gene. The CDR3 runs 17 residues. CDR3 DNA sequence: TGTGCCAGCAGCTTAGGCCCTAGCGGGGGGGTCTACAATGAGCAGTTCTTC. Translating gives CASSLGPSGGVYNEQFF. The whole variable domain, remainder taken from reference TRBV7-6 and TRBJ2-1, is GAGVSQSPRYKVTKRGQDVALRCDPISGHVSLYWYRQALGQGPEFLTYFNYEAQQDKSGLPNDRFSAERPEGSISTLTIQRTEQRDSAMYRCASSLGPSGGVYNEQFFGPGTRLTVL.

This clone is classed as medium-sized (0.01 to 0.1%). V gene TRBV28 combines with J gene TRBJ2-3, with 7 bases fitting TRBD1. V lost 3 bases, J lost 5 bases, and 8 bases stayed unmatched. Germline CDR1 reads MDHEN; CDR2 reads SYDVKM. The CDR3 has 15 residues. CDR3 in amino acids: CASSFRDSKKDTQYF. CDR3 bases: TGTGCCAGCAGTTTTCGGGACAGTAAGAAAGATACGCAGTATTTT.

V and J are TRBV6-5 and TRBJ2-1; 7 positions match TRBD2. Trimming cost V 6 bases and J 7 bases; bases outside gene matches: 9. The CDR3 runs to 14 residues. Germline CDR1 and CDR2: MNHEY and SVGAGI. As DNA, the CDR3 is TGTGCCAGCAGCCCAGCGGCGGGGGTGAATGAGCAGTTCTTC. Its translation: CASSPAAGVNEQFF.

The V gene is TRBV5-4, the J gene TRBJ2-5, with D possibly being TRBD2 (6 bases). The CDR3 consists of 13 residues. CDR1 and CDR2 from the germline V gene are SGHNT and YYREEE (reference sequence). The V end lost 0 bases, the J end lost 5 bases, and 8 bases lay between the germline ends. Here the CDR3 reads CASSLGGGETQYF. In DNA, the CDR3 is TGTGCCAGCAGCTTGGGGGGAGGCGAGACCCAGTACTTC.

The CDR3 bases are TGTGCCAGCAGCCGCGATATCCAGGGGCAGCCCCAGCATTTT. It encodes CASSRDIQGQPQHF. The chain joins TRBV11-2 to TRBJ1-5, with TRBD1 as a possible D gene (6 bases). Per germline, CDR1 SGHAT and CDR2 FQNNGV. Trimming cost V 5 bases and J 7 bases, with 15 bases left between them. The CDR3 consists of 14 residues. Full variable domain (missing parts from reference TRBV11-2 and TRBJ1-5): EAGVAQSPRYKIIEKRQSVAFWCNPISGHATLYWYQQILGQGPKLLIQFQNNGVVDDSQLPKDRFSAERLKGVDSTLKIQPAKLEDSAVYLCASSRDIQGQPQHFGDGTRLSIL.

Only a few counts were recorded for this clone. The V call is TRBV7-9, the J call TRBJ1-1; TRBD1 matches 7 bases. Germline lookup yields CDR1 SEHNR and CDR2 FQNEAQ (reference sequence). V lost 6 bases, J lost 3 bases, and 7 bases stayed unmatched. This CDR3 has 14 amino acids. The CDR3 here is CASRGDSSHTEAFF. CDR3 in DNA: TGTGCCAGCAGGGGGGACAGCTCGCACACTGAAGCTTTCTTT.

Only a few counts were recorded for this clone. The V call is TRBV4-3, the J call TRBJ1-3; tentatively, D is TRBD1 (5 bases). The germline CDR1 and CDR2 sequences are LGHNA and YSLEER. Trimming left V 2 bases short and J 1 base short, with 9 bases between. The CDR3 totals 15 residues. CDR3 sequence reads: CASSQSRGSGNTIYF. As DNA, the CDR3 is TGCGCCAGCAGCCAATCTAGGGGATCTGGAAACACCATATATTTT.